This T cell receptor (beta chain) derives from a study of T cell repertoires in cytomegalovirus infection. About the study: Matching HLA type, along with CMV infection, was indicated by public TCR beta signatures.

Findings and caveats of the study: People with CMV and the relevant HLA were identified by cumulative public TCR beta family frequency.

TCRdb reanalysed the reads using MiXCR and keeps one entry per CDR3 protein. Of approximately 310,000 distinct CDR3 sequences in the sample, 20% to 30% were seen once. A remark on this clonotype: Its antigen is undetermined.

CDR1 and CDR2 from the germline V gene are SGHTA and FQGNSA. With 2 bases removed from V and 10 bases from J, the gap between germline ends came to 12 bases. This CDR3 has 14 residues. The receptor was isolated from a human donor in good health (CMV status not recorded). Some clones in this sample may be carry-over from other donors' samples. Specimen: cultured PBMCs, collected from culture after CMV antigen stimulation. The chain carries TRBV7-2 and TRBJ1-6, with D maybe TRBD1 (5 bases). CDR3 amino acids: CASSLSGTDSPLHF. The CDR3 DNA reads as TGTGCCAGCAGCTTATCCGGGACGGACTCACCCCTCCACTTT.